This TCR beta chain was sequenced for a study of blood T cells in healthy people across ages. This CDR3 is 15 amino acids long. Germline assignment: CDR1 MNHNS and CDR2 SASEGT. V dropped 3 bases and J dropped 5; count of bases not matched to a gene: 8. The authors ran a second PCR of about 7 to 11 cycles using a sample-barcoded 5' primer and a J-beta primer mix. TCRdb ran MiXCR on the 5' RACE reads and lists one entry per CDR3 protein. The repertoire holds some 900,000 distinct CDR3 sequences, with about 48% as singletons. The sequence was collected from a man aged 25-45 years in good health. The sequenced sample consisted of blood. V gene TRBV6-1 combines with J gene TRBJ1-1, with 8 bases fitting TRBD1. As DNA, the CDR3 is TGTGCCAGCAGTGACGAAGGACAGGGAGGGACTGAAGCTTTCTTT. It codes for CASSDEGQGGTEAFF.